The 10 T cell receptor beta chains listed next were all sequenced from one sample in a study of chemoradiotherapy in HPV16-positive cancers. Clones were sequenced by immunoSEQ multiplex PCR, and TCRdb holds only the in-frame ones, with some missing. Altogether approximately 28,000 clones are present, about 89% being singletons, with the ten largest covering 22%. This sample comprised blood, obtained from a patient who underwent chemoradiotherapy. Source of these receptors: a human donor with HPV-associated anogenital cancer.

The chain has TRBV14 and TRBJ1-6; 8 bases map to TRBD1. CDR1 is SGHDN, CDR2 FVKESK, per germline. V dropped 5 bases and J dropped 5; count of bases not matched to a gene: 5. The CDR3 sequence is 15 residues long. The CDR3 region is CASSSLTGDNSPLHF. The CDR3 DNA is TGTGCCAGCAGCAGTTTGACAGGGGATAATTCACCCCTCCACTTT. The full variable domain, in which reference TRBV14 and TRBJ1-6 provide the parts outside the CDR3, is EAGVTQFPSHSVIEKGQTVTLRCDPISGHDNLYWYRRVMGKEIKFLLHFVKESKQDESGMPNNRFLAERTGGTYSTLKVQPAELEDSGVYFCASSSLTGDNSPLHFGNGTRLTVT.

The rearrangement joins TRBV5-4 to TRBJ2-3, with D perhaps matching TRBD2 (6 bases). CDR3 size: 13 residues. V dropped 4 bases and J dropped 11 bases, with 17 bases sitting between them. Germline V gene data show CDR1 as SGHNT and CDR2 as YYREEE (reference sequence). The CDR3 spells CASSPRRAAGQYF. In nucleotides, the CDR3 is TGTGCCAGCAGCCCTAGGAGGGCAGCTGGGCAGTATTTT.

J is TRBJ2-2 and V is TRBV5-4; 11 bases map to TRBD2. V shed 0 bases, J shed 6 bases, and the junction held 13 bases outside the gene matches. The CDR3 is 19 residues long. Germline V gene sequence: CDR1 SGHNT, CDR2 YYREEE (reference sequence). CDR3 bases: TGTGCCAGCAGCTTGGTCCCTAGCGGGGGGCGACCAATGCCCGGGGAGCTGTTTTTT. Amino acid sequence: CASSLVPSGGRPMPGELFF.

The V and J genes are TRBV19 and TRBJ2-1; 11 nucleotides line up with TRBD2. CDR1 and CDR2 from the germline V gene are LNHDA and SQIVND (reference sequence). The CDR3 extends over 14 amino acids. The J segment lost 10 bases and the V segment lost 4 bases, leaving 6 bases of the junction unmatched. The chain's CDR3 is CASSTASGRMEQFF. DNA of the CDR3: TGTGCCAGTAGTACCGCTAGCGGGAGGATGGAGCAGTTCTTC.

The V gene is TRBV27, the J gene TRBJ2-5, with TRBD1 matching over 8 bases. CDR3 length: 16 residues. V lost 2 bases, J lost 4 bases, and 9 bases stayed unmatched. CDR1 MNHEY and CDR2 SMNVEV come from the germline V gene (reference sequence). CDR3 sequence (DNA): TGTGCCAGCAGTTTACGATCGACAGGGGTGAGAGAGACCCAGTACTTC. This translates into CASSLRSTGVRETQYF.

CDR3 in amino acids: CASSDKIAGGIYEQYF. The DNA for the CDR3 is TGTGCCAGCTCCGACAAAATAGCGGGGGGCATCTACGAGCAGTACTTC. This chain connects TRBV18 to TRBJ2-7; 10 nucleotides agree with TRBD2. Germline values: CDR1 KGHSH, CDR2 LQKENI. The CDR3 is 16 residues long. The junction had 11 bases not matched to a gene; V was cut back by 6 bases and J by 3 bases.

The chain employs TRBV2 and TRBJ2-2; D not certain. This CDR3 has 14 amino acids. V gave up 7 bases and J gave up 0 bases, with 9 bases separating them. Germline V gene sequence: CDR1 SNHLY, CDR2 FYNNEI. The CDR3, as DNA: TGTGCCAGCACCATGTCTACGAACACCGGGGAGCTGTTTTTT. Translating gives CASTMSTNTGELFF. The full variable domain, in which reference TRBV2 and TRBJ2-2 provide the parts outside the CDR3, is EPEVTQTPSHQVTQMGQEVILRCVPISNHLYFYWYRQILGQKVEFLVSFYNNEISEKSEIFDDQFSVERPDGSNFTLKIRSTKLEDSAMYFCASTMSTNTGELFFGEGSRLTVL.

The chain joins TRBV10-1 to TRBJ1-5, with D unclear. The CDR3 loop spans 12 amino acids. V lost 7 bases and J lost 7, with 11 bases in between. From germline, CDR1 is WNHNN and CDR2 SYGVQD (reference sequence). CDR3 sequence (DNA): TGCGCCAGCATTTCGAGGTGCCAGCCCCAGCATTTT. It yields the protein CASISRCQPQHF.

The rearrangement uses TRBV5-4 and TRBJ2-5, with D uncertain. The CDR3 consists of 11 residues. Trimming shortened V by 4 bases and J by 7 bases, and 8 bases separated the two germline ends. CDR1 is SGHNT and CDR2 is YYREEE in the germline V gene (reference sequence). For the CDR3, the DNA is TGTGCCAGCAGCCCGGACGGGACCCAGTACTTC. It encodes CASSPDGTQYF.

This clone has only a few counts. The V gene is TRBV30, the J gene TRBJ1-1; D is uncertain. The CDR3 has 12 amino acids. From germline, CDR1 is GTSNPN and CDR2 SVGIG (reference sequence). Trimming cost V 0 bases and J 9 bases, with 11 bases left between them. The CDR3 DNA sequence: TGTGCCTGGAGTGTATCCAGGCAGCAAGCTTTCTTT. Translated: CAWSVSRQQAFF.